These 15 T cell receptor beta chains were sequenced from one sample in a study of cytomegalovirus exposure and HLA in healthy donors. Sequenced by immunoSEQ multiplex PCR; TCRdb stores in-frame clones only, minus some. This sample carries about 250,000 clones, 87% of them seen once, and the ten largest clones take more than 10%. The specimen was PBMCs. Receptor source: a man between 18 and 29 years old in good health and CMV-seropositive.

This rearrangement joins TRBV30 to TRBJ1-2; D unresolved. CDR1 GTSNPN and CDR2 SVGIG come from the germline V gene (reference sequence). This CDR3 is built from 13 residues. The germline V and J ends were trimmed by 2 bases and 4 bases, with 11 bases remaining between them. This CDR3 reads CAWSITPLYGYTF. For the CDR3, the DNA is TGTGCCTGGAGTATAACCCCACTCTATGGCTACACCTTC.

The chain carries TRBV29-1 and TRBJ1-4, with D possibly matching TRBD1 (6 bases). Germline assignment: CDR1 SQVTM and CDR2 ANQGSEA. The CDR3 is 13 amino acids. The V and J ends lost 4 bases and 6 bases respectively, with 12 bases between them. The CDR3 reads CSVVRGWDEKLFF. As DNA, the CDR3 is TGCAGCGTTGTGAGGGGGTGGGATGAAAAACTGTTTTTT. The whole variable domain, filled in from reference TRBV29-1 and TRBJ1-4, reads SAVISQKPSRDICQRGTSLTIQCQVDSQVTMMFWYRQQPGQSLTLIATANQGSEATYESGFVIDKFPISRPNLTFSTLTVSNMSPEDSSIYLCSVVRGWDEKLFFGSGTQLSVL.

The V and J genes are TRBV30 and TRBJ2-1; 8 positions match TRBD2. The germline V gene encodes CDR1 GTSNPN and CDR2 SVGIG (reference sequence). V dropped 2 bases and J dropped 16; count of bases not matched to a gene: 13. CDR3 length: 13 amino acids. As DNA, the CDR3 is TGTGCCTGGAGTCCACGGGGGGGACGGTGGGGATTCTTC. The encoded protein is CAWSPRGGRWGFF. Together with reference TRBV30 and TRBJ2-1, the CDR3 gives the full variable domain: SQTIHQWPATLVQPVGSPLSLECTVEGTSNPNLYWYRQAAGRGLQLLFYSVGIGQISSEVPQNLSASRPQDRQFILSSKKLLLSDSGFYLCAWSPRGGRWGFFGPGTRLTVL.

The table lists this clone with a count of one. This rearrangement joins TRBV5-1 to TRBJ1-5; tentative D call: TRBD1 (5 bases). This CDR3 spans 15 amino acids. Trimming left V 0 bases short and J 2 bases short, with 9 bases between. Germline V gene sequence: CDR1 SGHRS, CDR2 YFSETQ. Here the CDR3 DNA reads TGCGCCAGCAGCTTGGAGGGGTACGGCAATCAGCCCCAGCATTTT. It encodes CASSLEGYGNQPQHF.

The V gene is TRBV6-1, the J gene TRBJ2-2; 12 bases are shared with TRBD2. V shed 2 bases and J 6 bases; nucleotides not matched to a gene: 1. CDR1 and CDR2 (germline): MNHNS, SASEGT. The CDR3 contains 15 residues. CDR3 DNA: TGTGCCAGCAGTGAACTAGCGGGAGGGCCCGGGGAGCTGTTTTTT. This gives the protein CASSELAGGPGELFF.

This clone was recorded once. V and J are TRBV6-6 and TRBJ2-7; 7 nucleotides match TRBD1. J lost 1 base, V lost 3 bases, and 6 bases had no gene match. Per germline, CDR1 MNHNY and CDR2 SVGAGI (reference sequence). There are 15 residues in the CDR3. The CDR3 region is CASSYDSQGSYEQYF. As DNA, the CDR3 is TGTGCCAGCAGTTATGACTCACAGGGGTCCTACGAGCAGTACTTC.

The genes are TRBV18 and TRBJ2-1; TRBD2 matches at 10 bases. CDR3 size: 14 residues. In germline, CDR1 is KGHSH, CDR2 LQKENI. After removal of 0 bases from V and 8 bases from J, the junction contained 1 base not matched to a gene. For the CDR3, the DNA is TGTGCCAGCTCACCACCAACTAGCGGGGATGAGCAGTTCTTC. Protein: CASSPPTSGDEQFF.

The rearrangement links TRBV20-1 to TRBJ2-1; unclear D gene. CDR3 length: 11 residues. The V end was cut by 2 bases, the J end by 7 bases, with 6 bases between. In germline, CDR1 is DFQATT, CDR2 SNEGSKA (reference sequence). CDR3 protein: CSARSMNEQFF. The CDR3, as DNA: TGCAGTGCTAGATCCATGAATGAGCAGTTCTTC.

The CDR3 loop is CASSLSVRDTQYF. CDR3 nucleotides: TGTGCCAGCAGCTTATCCGTAAGGGATACGCAGTATTTT. This rearrangement joins TRBV7-3 to TRBJ2-3; D remains unclear. Trimming removed 2 bases from V and 6 bases from J, with 9 bases in between. The CDR3 runs to 13 residues. Germline values: CDR1 SGHTA, CDR2 FQGTGA.

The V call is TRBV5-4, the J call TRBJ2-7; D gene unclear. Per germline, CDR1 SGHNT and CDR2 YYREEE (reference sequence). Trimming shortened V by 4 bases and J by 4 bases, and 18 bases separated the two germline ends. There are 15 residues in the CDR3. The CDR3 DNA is TGTGCCAGCAGCGCTAGGAGCCTTACTTCATACGAGCAGTACTTC. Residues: CASSARSLTSYEQYF.

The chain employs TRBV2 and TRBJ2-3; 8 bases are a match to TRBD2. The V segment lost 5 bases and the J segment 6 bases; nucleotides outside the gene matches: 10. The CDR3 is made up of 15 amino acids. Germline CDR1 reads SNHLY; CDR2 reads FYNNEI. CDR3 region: CASSHRAGVFDTQYF. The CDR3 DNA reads TGTGCCAGCAGTCATCGAGCGGGAGTGTTCGATACGCAGTATTTT.

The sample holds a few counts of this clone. The chain's CDR3 is CASSLGGQPQHF. CDR3 coding DNA: TGTGCCAGCAGCTTAGGCGGGCAGCCCCAGCATTTT. This chain uses TRBV7-2 with TRBJ1-5; no clear D. V was cut by 1 base and J by 7 bases, with 5 bases left in between. Germline CDR1 reads SGHTA; CDR2 reads FQGNSA. This CDR3 is built from 12 residues.

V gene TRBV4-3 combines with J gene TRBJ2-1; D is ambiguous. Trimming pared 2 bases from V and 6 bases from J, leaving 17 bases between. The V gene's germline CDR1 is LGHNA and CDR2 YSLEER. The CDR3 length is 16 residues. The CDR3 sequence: CASSQRKRAAFNEQFF. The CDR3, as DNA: TGCGCCAGCAGCCAACGAAAGCGAGCAGCCTTCAATGAGCAGTTCTTC.

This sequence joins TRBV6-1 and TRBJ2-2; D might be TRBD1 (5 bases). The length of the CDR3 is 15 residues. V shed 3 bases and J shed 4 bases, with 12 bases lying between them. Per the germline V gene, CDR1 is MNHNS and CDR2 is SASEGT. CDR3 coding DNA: TGTGCCAGCAGTGAGGCAGGGCAAGGCACCGGGGAGCTGTTTTTT. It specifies CASSEAGQGTGELFF.

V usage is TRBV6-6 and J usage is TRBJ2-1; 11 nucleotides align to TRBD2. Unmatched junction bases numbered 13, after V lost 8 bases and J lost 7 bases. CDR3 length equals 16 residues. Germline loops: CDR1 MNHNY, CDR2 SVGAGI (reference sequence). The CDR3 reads CASGMELAGVRNEQFF. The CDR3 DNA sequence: TGTGCCAGCGGTATGGAACTAGCGGGAGTGAGGAATGAGCAGTTCTTC.